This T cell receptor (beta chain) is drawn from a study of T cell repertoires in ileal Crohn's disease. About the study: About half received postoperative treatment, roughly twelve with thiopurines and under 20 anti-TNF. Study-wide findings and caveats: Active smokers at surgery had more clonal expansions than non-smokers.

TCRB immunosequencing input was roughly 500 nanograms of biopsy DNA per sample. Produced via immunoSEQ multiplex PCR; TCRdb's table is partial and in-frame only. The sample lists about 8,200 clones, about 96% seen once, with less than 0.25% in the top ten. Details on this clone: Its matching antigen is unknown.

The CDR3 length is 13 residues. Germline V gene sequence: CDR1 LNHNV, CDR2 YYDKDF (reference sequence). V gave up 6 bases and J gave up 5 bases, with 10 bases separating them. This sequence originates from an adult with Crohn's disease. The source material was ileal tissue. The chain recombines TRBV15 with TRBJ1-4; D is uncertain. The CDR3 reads CATRGSLNEKLFF. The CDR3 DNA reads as TGTGCCACCAGGGGCAGTTTAAATGAAAAACTGTTTTTT.